Included here is one TCR beta chain sequence, with context. These data come from a study of identical twins. MiXCR, applied by TCRdb to the 5' RACE reads, yields one record per CDR3 protein. The sample contains roughly 720,000 distinct CDR3 sequences, about 20% of which appear only once. The V and J ends lost 2 bases and 0 bases respectively, with 11 bases between them. The germline V gene has CDR1 SGHAT and CDR2 FQNNGV. The CDR3 is 16 residues long. The data also belong to a second study, concerning T cells expressing NK-cell markers.

The rearrangement links TRBV11-2 to TRBJ1-3; no firm D call. This receptor was identified in a woman aged 18-29 years in good health. What was sequenced was PBMCs. The CDR3 loop reads CASSLWRLSSGNTIYF. CDR3 in DNA: TGTGCCAGCAGCTTATGGCGGCTGAGCTCTGGAAACACCATATATTTT.